This T cell receptor (beta chain) was observed in a study of T cell changes during pregnancy in multiple sclerosis (dated by TCRdb to between 2018 and 2021). The study in broad terms: Changes in the T cell repertoire over the course of pregnancy were examined in this study in women with multiple sclerosis.

Regarding this clone: What antigen it recognizes has not been identified. Base-call qualities are not available, and no considerably larger clone is one nucleotide away.

The germline V gene sets CDR1 to SGHTA and CDR2 to FQGNSA. Counted from cysteine to phenylalanine, this CDR3 has 13 amino acids. The kept DNA is CDR3 alone, 39 bases in frame from the first base. V is reduced by 5 bases and J by 4 bases, leaving a spacing of 12 bases between them. The library was built by means of the immunoSEQ multiplex PCR assay. Held by TCRdb, this immuneACCESS table contains in-frame sequences only and omits some clones. Under half of the omission traces to an unresolved V gene where checked; the cause of the rest is unknown. The sample has 40,000 to 55,000 clones on record, 85% to 90% of them singletons. Clones ranked in the top ten supply approximately 5% of the sample.

The V gene is TRBV7-2 and the J gene is TRBJ2-7; the D gene is perhaps TRBD1, from 6 matching bases. The source is a female donor in good health, enrolled as a control in a pregnancy study. Source: peripheral blood, taken in the second trimester of pregnancy. The DNA sequence is as follows: TGTGCCAGCAGCCGACAGGTGTCGTACGAGCAGTACTTC. The resulting protein is CASSRQVSYEQYF.